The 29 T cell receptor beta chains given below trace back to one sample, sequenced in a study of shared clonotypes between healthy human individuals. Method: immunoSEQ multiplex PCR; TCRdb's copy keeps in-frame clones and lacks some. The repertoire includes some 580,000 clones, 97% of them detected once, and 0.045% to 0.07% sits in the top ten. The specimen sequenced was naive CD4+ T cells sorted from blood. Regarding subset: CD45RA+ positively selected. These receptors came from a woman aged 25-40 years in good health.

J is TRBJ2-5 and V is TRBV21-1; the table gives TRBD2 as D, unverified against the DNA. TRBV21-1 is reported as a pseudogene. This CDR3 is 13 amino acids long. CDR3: CASGRAKQETQYF. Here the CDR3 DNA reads TGTGCCAGCGGGAGGGCAAAGCAAGAGACCCAGTACTTC.

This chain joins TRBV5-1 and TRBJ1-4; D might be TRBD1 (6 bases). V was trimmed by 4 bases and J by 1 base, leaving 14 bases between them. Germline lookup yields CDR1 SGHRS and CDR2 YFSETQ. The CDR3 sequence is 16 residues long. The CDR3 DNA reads TGCGCCAGCAGCGGGGACAACCGGGGAACTAATGAAAAACTGTTTTTT. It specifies CASSGDNRGTNEKLFF.

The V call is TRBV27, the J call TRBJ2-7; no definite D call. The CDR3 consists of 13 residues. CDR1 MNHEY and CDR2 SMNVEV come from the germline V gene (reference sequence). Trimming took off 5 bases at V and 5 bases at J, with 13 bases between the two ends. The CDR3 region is CASSIRPFHEQYF. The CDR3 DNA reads TGTGCCAGCAGTATAAGGCCCTTCCACGAGCAGTACTTC.

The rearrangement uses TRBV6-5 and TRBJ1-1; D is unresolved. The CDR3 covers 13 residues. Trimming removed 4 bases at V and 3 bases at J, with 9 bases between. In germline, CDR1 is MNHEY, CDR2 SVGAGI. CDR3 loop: CASSSAVDTEAFF. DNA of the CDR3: TGTGCCAGCAGTTCGGCGGTTGACACTGAAGCTTTCTTT.

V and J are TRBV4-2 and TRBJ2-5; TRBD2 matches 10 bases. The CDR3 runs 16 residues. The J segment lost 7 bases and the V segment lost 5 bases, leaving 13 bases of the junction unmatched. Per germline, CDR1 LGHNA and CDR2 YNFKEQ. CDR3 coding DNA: TGTGCCAGCAGCGCCCGGGTAGCGGGAGGCCCAGGGACCCAGTACTTC. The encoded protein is CASSARVAGGPGTQYF.

In nucleotides, the CDR3 is TGTGCCAGTTCCAGGGGGCTTACGCAGCCCCAGCATTTT. Translated, it gives CASSRGLTQPQHF. This chain joins TRBV19 and TRBJ1-5; 8 nucleotides align to TRBD1. In germline, CDR1 is LNHDA, CDR2 SQIVND (reference sequence). Trimming at V came to 8 bases and at J to 7 bases, leaving 7 bases not matched to a gene. The CDR3 loop spans 13 amino acids.

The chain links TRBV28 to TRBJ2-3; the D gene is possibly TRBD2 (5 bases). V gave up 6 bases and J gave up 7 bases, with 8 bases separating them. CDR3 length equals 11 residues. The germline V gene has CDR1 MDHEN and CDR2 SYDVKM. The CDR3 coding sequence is TGTGCCAGCAGGGAGGAGAATACGCAGTATTTT. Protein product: CASREENTQYF.

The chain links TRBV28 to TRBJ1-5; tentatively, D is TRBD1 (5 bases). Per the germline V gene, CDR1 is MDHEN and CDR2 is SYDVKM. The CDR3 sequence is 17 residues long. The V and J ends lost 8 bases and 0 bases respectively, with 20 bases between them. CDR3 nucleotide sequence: TGTGCCAGCTTACCCTCCGCGGGGGTTGATAGCAATCAGCCCCAGCATTTT. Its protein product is CASLPSAGVDSNQPQHF.

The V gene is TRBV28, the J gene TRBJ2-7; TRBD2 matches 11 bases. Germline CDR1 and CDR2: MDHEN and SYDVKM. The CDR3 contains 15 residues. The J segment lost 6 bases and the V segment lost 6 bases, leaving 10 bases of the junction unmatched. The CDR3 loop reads CASSRVAGGQVEQYF. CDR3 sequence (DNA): TGTGCCAGCAGCAGAGTAGCGGGAGGGCAGGTCGAGCAGTACTTC.

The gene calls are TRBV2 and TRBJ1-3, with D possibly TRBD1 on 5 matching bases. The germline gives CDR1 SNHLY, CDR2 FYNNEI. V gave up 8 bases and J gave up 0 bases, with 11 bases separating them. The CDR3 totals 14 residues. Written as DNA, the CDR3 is TGTGCCAGCTCCGAGGGGCACTCTGGAAACACCATATATTTT. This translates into CASSEGHSGNTIYF.

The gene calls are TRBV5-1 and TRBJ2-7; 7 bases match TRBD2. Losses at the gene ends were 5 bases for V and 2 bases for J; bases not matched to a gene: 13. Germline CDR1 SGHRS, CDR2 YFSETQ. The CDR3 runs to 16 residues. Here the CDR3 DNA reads TGCGCCAGCAGACCTGACGCGGGAGAGGTTACCTACGAGCAGTACTTC. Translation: CASRPDAGEVTYEQYF.

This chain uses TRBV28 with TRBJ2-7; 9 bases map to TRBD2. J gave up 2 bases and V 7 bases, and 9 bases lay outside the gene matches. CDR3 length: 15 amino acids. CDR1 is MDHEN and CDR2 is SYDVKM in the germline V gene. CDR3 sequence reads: CASNPIGLATYEQYF. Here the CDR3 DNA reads TGTGCCAGCAACCCAATAGGACTAGCGACCTACGAGCAGTACTTC.

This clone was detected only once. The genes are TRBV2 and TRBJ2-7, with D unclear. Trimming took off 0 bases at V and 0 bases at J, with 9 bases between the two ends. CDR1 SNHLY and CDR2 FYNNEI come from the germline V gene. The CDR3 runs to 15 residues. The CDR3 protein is CASSEAIRASYEQYF. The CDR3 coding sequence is TGTGCCAGCAGTGAAGCAATAAGAGCCTCCTACGAGCAGTACTTC. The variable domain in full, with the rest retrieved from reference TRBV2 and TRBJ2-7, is EPEVTQTPSHQVTQMGQEVILRCVPISNHLYFYWYRQILGQKVEFLVSFYNNEISEKSEIFDDQFSVERPDGSNFTLKIRSTKLEDSAMYFCASSEAIRASYEQYFGPGTRLTVT.

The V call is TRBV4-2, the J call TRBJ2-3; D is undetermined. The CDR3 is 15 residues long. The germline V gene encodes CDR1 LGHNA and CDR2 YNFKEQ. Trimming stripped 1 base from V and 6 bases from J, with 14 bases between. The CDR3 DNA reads TGTGCCAGCAGCCAAGGCGATTCGACGTCCGATACGCAGTATTTT. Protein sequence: CASSQGDSTSDTQYF.

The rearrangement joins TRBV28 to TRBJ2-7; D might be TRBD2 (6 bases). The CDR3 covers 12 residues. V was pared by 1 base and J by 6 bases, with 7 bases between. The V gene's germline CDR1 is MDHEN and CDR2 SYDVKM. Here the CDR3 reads CASSLLGGEQYF. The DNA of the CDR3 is TGTGCCAGCAGTTTATTGGGGGGCGAGCAGTACTTC.

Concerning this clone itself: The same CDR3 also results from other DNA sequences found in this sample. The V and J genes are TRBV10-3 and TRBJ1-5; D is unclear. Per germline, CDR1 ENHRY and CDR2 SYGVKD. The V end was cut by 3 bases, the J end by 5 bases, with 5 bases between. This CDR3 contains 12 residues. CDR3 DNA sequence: TGTGCCATCAGTGATGGGGATCAGCCCCAGCATTTT. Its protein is CAISDGDQPQHF.

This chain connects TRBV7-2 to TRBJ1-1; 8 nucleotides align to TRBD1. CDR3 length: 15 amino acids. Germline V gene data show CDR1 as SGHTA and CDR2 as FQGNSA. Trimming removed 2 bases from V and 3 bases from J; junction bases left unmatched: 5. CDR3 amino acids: CASSLLQGAHTEAFF. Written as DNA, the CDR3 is TGTGCCAGCAGCTTATTGCAGGGGGCGCACACTGAAGCTTTCTTT. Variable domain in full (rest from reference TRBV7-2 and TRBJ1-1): GAGVSQSPSNKVTEKGKDVELRCDPISGHTALYWYRQSLGQGLEFLIYFQGNSAPDKSGLPSDRFSAERTGGSVSTLTIQRTQQEDSAVYLCASSLLQGAHTEAFFGQGTRLTVV.

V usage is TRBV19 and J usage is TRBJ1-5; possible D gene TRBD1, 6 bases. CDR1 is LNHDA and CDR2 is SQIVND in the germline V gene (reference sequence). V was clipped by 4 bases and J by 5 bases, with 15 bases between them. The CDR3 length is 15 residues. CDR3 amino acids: CASSTQGTRYQPQHF. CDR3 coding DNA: TGTGCCAGTAGTACGCAGGGGACGCGGTATCAGCCCCAGCATTTT.

CDR3 protein: CASSSHRQSGTEAFF. The CDR3 DNA reads as TGTGCCAGCAGCTCCCACCGACAATCGGGCACTGAAGCTTTCTTT. This chain uses TRBV7-3 with TRBJ1-1, with D unresolved. This CDR3 region has 15 residues. CDR1 SGHTA and CDR2 FQGTGA come from the germline V gene. The germline V and J ends were trimmed by 4 bases and 4 bases, with 16 bases remaining between them. The full variable domain, completed using reference TRBV7-3 and TRBJ1-1, is GAGVSQTPSNKVTEKGKYVELRCDPISGHTALYWYRQSLGQGPEFLIYFQGTGAADDSGLPNDRFFAVRPEGSVSTLKIQRTERGDSAVYLCASSSHRQSGTEAFFGQGTRLTVV.

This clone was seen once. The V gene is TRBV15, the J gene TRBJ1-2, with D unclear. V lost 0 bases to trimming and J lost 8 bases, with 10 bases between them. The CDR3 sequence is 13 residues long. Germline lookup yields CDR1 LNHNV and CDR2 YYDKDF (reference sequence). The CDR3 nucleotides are TGTGCCACCAGCAGAGATCGAGCCCGAGGCTACACCTTC. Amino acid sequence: CATSRDRARGYTF.

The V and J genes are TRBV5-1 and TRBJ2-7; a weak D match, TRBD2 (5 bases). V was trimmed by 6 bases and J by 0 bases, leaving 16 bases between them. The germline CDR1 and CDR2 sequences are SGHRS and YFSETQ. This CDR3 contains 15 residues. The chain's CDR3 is CASTRVPGDSYEQYF. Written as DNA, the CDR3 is TGCGCCAGCACCCGGGTTCCCGGGGACTCCTACGAGCAGTACTTC.

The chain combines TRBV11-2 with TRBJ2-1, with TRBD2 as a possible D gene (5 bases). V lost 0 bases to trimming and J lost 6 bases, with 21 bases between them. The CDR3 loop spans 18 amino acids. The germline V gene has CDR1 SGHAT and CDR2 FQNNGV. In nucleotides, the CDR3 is TGTGCCAGCAGCTTAGATTCGACTCGCGGGCACTACACCAATGAGCAGTTCTTC. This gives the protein CASSLDSTRGHYTNEQFF.

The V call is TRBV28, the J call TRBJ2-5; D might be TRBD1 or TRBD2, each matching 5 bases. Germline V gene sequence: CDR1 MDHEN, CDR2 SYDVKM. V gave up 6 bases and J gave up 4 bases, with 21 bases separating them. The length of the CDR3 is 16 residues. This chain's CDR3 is CASSLEWTPGRETQYF. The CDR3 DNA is TGTGCCAGCAGCCTAGAGTGGACCCCAGGGAGAGAGACCCAGTACTTC.

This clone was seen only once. In nucleotides, the CDR3 is TGTGCCACCAGCAGAGATCTGGGACACTTCTATGGCTACACCTTC. Translating gives CATSRDLGHFYGYTF. V usage is TRBV15 and J usage is TRBJ1-2; D possibly corresponds to TRBD1 (6 bases). Between the trimmed V and J ends, which lost 0 bases and 4 bases, there was a span of 12 bases. CDR1 is LNHNV, CDR2 YYDKDF, per germline (reference sequence). The CDR3 is 15 residues long.

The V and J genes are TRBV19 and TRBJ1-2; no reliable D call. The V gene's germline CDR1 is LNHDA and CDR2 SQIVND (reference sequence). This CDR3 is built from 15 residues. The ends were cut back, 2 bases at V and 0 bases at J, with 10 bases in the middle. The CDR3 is CASSIKGSPNYGYTF. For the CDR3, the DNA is TGTGCCAGTAGTATAAAAGGAAGCCCTAACTATGGCTACACCTTC. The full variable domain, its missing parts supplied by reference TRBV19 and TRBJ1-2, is DGGITQSPKYLFRKEGQNVTLSCEQNLNHDAMYWYRQDPGQGLRLIYYSQIVNDFQKGDIAEGYSVSREKKESFPLTVTSAQKNPTAFYLCASSIKGSPNYGYTFGSGTRLTVV.

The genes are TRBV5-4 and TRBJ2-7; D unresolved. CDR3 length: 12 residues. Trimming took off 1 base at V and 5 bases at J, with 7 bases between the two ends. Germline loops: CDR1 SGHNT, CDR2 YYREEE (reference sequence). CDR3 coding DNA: TGTGCCAGCAGCTTGAATCCACACGAGCAGTACTTC. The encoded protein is CASSLNPHEQYF.

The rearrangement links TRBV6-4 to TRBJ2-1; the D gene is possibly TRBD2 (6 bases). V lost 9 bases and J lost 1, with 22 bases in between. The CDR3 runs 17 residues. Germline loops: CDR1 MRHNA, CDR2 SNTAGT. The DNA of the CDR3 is TGTGCCAGTGACCTAGCGCCAAGCCGCCGATCCTACAATGAGCAGTTCTTC. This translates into CASDLAPSRRSYNEQFF.

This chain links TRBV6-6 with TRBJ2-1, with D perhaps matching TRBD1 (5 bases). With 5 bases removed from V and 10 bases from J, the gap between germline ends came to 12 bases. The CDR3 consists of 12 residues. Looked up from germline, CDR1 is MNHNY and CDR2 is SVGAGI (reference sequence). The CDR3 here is CASSPKTEEQFF. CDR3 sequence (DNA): TGTGCCAGCAGTCCAAAGACAGAAGAGCAGTTCTTC.

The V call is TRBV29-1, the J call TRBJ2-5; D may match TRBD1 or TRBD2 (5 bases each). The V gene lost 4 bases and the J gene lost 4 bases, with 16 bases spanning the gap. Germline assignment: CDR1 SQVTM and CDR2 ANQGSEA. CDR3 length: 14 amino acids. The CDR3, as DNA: TGCAGCGTTGTCCAACGGGACGGTACAGAGACCCAGTACTTC. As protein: CSVVQRDGTETQYF.